This section outlines one T cell receptor (beta chain) sequence together with its context. This specimen comes from a study of blood T cell repertoires in COVID-19. Study-wide context: Acute and convalescent COVID-19 samples came from the United States, Italy and Spain. From T cells, B-cell-depleted T cells, or PBMCs came the material, which was cDNA or gDNA.

This CDR3 is 12 amino acids long. Losses at the gene ends were 5 bases for V and 8 bases for J; bases not matched to a gene: 3. Germline V CDR1 and CDR2: MNHEY, SVGEGT. Original analysis: Reference gene primer amplification gave estimated nucleated cell counts. Sequencing used immunoSEQ multiplex PCR; TCRdb keeps in-frame clones, though not all of them. The DNA was the basis for D and trimming; V, J and clone size are from that table. The repertoire holds approximately 350,000 clones, with around 90% as singletons. This receptor was obtained from a woman in her late teens or twenties who had recovered from COVID-19. Sequenced: peripheral blood. This sequence joins TRBV6-2 or TRBV6-3 and TRBJ2-1; TRBD2 aligns across 7 bases. The CDR3 DNA reads as TGTGCCAGCAGTAAGACTAGCTATGAGCAGTTCTTC. It codes for CASSKTSYEQFF.